This T cell receptor beta chain was documented in a study of cytomegalovirus exposure and HLA in healthy donors. The CDR3 totals 14 residues. Germline V CDR1 and CDR2: MDHEN, SYDVKM. The V gene end was trimmed by 2 bases and the J gene end by 10 bases; junction bases not matched to a gene: 5. The sample holds one count of this clone. Primers: 60 Vbeta forward and 13 Jbeta reverse. TCRdb's copy holds only in-frame clones and misses some; the assay was immunoSEQ multiplex PCR. Of more than 95,000 clones in the sample, less than 80% were seen once. The sample taken for sequencing was PBMCs. The source of this sequence is a woman between 45 and 65 years old in good health and CMV-seronegative. The chain employs TRBV28 and TRBJ1-3; 10 positions match TRBD1. Here the CDR3 reads CASSLRGTGATIYF. The CDR3 DNA sequence: TGTGCCAGCAGTTTACGAGGGACAGGGGCTACCATATATTTT.